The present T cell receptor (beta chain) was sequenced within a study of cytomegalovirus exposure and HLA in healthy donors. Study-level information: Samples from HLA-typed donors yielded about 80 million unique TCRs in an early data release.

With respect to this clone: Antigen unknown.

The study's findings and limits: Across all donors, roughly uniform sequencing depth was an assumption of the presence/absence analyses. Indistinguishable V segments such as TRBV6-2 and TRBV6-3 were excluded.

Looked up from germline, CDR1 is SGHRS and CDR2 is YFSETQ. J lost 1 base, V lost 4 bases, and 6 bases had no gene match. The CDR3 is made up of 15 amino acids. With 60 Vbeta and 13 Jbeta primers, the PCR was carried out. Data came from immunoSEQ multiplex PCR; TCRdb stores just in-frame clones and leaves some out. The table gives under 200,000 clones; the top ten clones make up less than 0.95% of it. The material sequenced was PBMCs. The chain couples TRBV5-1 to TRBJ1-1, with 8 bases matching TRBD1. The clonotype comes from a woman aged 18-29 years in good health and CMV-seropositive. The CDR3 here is CASSQGQGGNTEAFF. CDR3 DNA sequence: TGCGCCAGCAGCCAAGGACAGGGAGGGAACACTGAAGCTTTCTTT.